The 13 T cell receptor beta chains in this list originate from one sample, sequenced in a study of graft-versus-host responses after intestinal transplantation. Sequencing was performed with immunoSEQ multiplex PCR; in TCRdb, only in-frame clones are kept and a portion is missing. The sample records about 130,000 clones, nearly 95% being singletons. Their target antigens are unknown. This sample comprised unstimulated CD4+ T cells sorted from spleen or lymph node cells, obtained before intestinal transplant. The receptors here all came from a human donor who received an intestinal transplant.

The chain recombines TRBV11-2 with TRBJ1-2; 7 bases map to TRBD1. V lost 1 base and J lost 5; bases outside the gene matches: 4. This CDR3 region has 14 residues. Per germline, CDR1 SGHAT and CDR2 FQNNGV. The CDR3 DNA follows: TGTGCCAGCAGCTTAGGGGTACAGGGGTATGGCTACACCTTC. Protein sequence: CASSLGVQGYGYTF.

The rearrangement links TRBV6-1 to TRBJ2-7; 8 positions match TRBD1. Per the germline V gene, CDR1 is MNHNS and CDR2 is SASEGT. The CDR3 has 13 residues. V lost 7 bases, J lost 3 bases, and 5 bases stayed unmatched. CDR3 amino acids: CASTPGQGYEQYF. The CDR3 region has the DNA TGTGCCAGCACCCCCGGACAGGGCTACGAGCAGTACTTC.

The chain has TRBV28 and TRBJ1-1; 7 bases are a match to TRBD1. CDR3 length: 17 amino acids. Germline CDR1 and CDR2: MDHEN and SYDVKM. The junction had 13 bases not matched to a gene; V was cut back by 5 bases and J by 1 base. The CDR3 DNA reads TGTGCCAGCAGTCAAAGGGGGCACCGATTAGGGAACACTGAAGCTTTCTTT. Its protein product is CASSQRGHRLGNTEAFF. Full variable domain (rest looked up from reference TRBV28 and TRBJ1-1): DVKVTQSSRYLVKRTGEKVFLECVQDMDHENMFWYRQDPGLGLRLIYFSYDVKMKEKGDIPEGYSVSREKKERFSLILESASTNQTSMYLCASSQRGHRLGNTEAFFGQGTRLTVV.

This chain joins TRBV11-2 and TRBJ1-3, with TRBD1 identical over 8 bases. In germline, CDR1 is SGHAT, CDR2 FQNNGV. The CDR3 length is 16 residues. J was trimmed by 1 base and V by 3 bases; bases with no gene match: 5. The CDR3 loop reads CASSFLDRASGNTIYF. The CDR3 DNA reads TGTGCCAGCAGCTTTTTGGACAGGGCGTCTGGAAACACCATATATTTT. The whole variable domain, filled in from reference TRBV11-2 and TRBJ1-3, reads EAGVAQSPRYKIIEKRQSVAFWCNPISGHATLYWYQQILGQGPKLLIQFQNNGVVDDSQLPKDRFSAERLKGVDSTLKIQPAKLEDSAVYLCASSFLDRASGNTIYFGEGSWLTVV.

The chain carries TRBV5-5 and TRBJ2-1, with 8 bases aligning to TRBD2. CDR1 and CDR2 from the germline V gene are SGHKS and YYEKEE (reference sequence). This CDR3 has 14 amino acids. V lost 2 bases, J lost 9 bases, and 7 bases stayed unmatched. The CDR3 DNA sequence: TGTGCCAGCAGCTTTGGGACTAGAGAGAGTGAGCAGTTCTTC. As protein: CASSFGTRESEQFF.

The CDR3 protein is CASSSSGSGRDEQFF. The DNA of the CDR3 is TGTGCCAGTTCCTCTAGCGGGAGTGGCCGAGATGAGCAGTTCTTC. The rearrangement joins TRBV19 to TRBJ2-1; 10 nucleotides agree with TRBD2. Trimming cost V 8 bases and J 8 bases; bases outside gene matches: 12. This CDR3 spans 15 amino acids. Germline lookup yields CDR1 LNHDA and CDR2 SQIVND (reference sequence). Drawing the rest from reference TRBV19 and TRBJ2-1, the complete variable domain is DGGITQSPKYLFRKEGQNVTLSCEQNLNHDAMYWYRQDPGQGLRLIYYSQIVNDFQKGDIAEGYSVSREKKESFPLTVTSAQKNPTAFYLCASSSSGSGRDEQFFGPGTRLTVL.

This chain connects TRBV6-5 to TRBJ2-2; D unresolved. The CDR3 sequence is 13 residues long. V was cut by 7 bases and J by 3 bases, with 9 bases left in between. Germline assignment: CDR1 MNHEY and CDR2 SVGAGI. CDR3 region: CASKRRYTGELFF. The CDR3, as DNA: TGTGCCAGCAAACGAAGGTACACCGGGGAGCTGTTTTTT.

V and J are TRBV11-3 and TRBJ2-1; the D is unclear. Per the germline V gene, CDR1 is SGHNT and CDR2 is YENEEA. The CDR3 is 12 amino acids. The V end lost 2 bases, the J end lost 10 bases, and 9 bases lay between the germline ends. CDR3 nucleotide sequence: TGTGCCAGCAGCTTAATGGGCGAGGAGCAGTTCTTC. This gives the protein CASSLMGEEQFF.

The chain couples TRBV7-3 to TRBJ2-1, with 7 bases aligning to TRBD1. Germline assignment: CDR1 SGHTA and CDR2 FQGTGA. This CDR3 is built from 14 residues. V shed 5 bases and J 9 bases; nucleotides not matched to a gene: 10. In DNA, the CDR3 is TGTGCCAGCAGCGGTGACAGGGTTGAACGTGAGCAGTTCTTC. Translating it yields CASSGDRVEREQFF.

The chain uses TRBV2 and TRBJ2-7, with D maybe TRBD1 (5 bases). Trimming stripped 6 bases from V and 1 base from J, with 7 bases between. The CDR3 totals 12 residues. Germline CDR1 is SNHLY and CDR2 is FYNNEI. Written as DNA, the CDR3 is TGTGCCAGCAGGACAGTTTCCTACGAGCAGTACTTC. It yields the protein CASRTVSYEQYF.

This clone came up once. CDR3 in amino acids: CASSSRTGRQFF. DNA for the CDR3: TGTGCCAGCAGCTCCAGAACAGGCCGGCAGTTCTTC. The chain uses TRBV7-3 and TRBJ2-1; D is perhaps TRBD1 (5 bases). V was shortened by 4 bases and J by 12 bases, with 13 bases between the two germline ends. CDR1 and CDR2 (germline): SGHTA, FQGTGA. The length of the CDR3 is 12 residues.

The gene calls are TRBV9 and TRBJ1-4, with D unresolved. The length of the CDR3 is 14 residues. Germline V gives CDR1 SGDLS, CDR2 YYNGEE. Trimming removed 0 bases from V and 4 bases from J, with 7 bases in between. CDR3 coding DNA: TGTGCCAGCAGCGTAGGCTGGCTTAATGAAAAACTGTTTTTT. Protein sequence: CASSVGWLNEKLFF. The entire variable domain, with the rest obtained from reference TRBV9 and TRBJ1-4, is as follows: DSGVTQTPKHLITATGQRVTLRCSPRSGDLSVYWYQQSLDQGLQFLIQYYNGEERAKGNILERFSAQQFPDLHSELNLSSLELGDSALYFCASSVGWLNEKLFFGSGTQLSVL.

This clone is a singleton in its sample. The chain uses TRBV5-1 and TRBJ1-1; 8 bases fit TRBD1. Germline V CDR1 and CDR2: SGHRS, YFSETQ. The V and J ends lost 2 bases and 1 base, in that order; junction bases with no gene match: 4. This CDR3 has 15 amino acids. The CDR3 DNA reads as TGCGCCAGCAGCTTATGGACAGGGCAGAACACTGAAGCTTTCTTT. Translating it yields CASSLWTGQNTEAFF. The full variable domain, rest sourced from reference TRBV5-1 and TRBJ1-1, is KAGVTQTPRYLIKTRGQQVTLSCSPISGHRSVSWYQQTPGQGLQFLFEYFSETQRNKGNFPGRFSGRQFSNSRSEMNVSTLELGDSALYLCASSLWTGQNTEAFFGQGTRLTVV.